This record covers a single TCR beta chain. Cohort placement rested on clinical history that participants reported themselves. In the study's own analysis: Amplified reference gene primers provided the basis for estimating nucleated cell counts. Repertoires were generated with immunoSEQ multiplex PCR, while TCRdb's copy carries only in-frame clones and drops some. V, J and clone size reflect that table, while D and trimming were determined from the DNA. The table records some 530,000 clones, 70% to 90% of them present only once. The germline V and J ends were trimmed by 5 bases and 6 bases, with 14 bases remaining between them. CDR1 is SGHVS, CDR2 FNYEAQ, per germline. The CDR3 runs 15 residues. These data are taken from a study of blood T cell repertoires in COVID-19. About the research overall: Specimens from acute and convalescent COVID-19 originated in the United States, Italy and Spain.

This TCR derives from a woman in her sixties who had recovered from COVID-19. The sequenced sample was PBMCs or T cells enriched from blood (not recorded which). The rearrangement joins TRBV7-6 to TRBJ1-6; the D is unclear. The CDR3 here is CASSQLRAGNSPLHF. Written as DNA, the CDR3 is TGTGCCAGCAGCCAATTACGGGCGGGTAATTCACCCCTCCACTTT.